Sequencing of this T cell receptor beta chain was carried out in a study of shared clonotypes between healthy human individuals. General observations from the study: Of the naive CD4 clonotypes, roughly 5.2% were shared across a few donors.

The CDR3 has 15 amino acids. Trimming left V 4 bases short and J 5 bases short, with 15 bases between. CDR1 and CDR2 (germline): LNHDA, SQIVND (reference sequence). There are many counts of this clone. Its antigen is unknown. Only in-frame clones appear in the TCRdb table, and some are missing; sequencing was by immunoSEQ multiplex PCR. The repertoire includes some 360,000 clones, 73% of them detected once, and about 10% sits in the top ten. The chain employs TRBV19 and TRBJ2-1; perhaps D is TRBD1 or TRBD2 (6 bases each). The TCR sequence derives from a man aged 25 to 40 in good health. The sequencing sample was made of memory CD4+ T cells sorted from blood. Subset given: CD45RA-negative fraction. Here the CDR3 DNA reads TGTGCCAGTAGTAGAGGGGGGCAGGTAAACAATGAGCAGTTCTTC. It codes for CASSRGGQVNNEQFF. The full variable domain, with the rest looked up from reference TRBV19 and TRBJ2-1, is DGGITQSPKYLFRKEGQNVTLSCEQNLNHDAMYWYRQDPGQGLRLIYYSQIVNDFQKGDIAEGYSVSREKKESFPLTVTSAQKNPTAFYLCASSRGGQVNNEQFFGPGTRLTVL.